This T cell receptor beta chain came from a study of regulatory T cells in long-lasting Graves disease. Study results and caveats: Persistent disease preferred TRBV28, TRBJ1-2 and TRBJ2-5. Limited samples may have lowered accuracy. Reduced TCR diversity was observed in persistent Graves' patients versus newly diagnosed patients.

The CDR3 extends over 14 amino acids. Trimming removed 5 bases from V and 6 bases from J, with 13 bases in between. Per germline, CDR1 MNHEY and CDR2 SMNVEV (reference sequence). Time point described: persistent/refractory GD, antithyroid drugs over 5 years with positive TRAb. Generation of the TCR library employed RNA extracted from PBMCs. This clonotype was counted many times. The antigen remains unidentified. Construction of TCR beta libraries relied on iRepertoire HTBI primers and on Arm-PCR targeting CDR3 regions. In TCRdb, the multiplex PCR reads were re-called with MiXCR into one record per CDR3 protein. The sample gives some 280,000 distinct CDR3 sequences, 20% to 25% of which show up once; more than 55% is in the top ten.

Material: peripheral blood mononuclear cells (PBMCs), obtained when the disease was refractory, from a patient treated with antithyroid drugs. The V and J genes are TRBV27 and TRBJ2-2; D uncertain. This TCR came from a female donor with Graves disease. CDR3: CASSRFEKAGELFF. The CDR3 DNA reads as TGTGCCAGCAGTCGGTTCGAGAAGGCCGGGGAGCTGTTTTTT.